A selection of T cell receptor beta chains follows, all from one sample in a study of identical twins. One entry per CDR3 protein results from TCRdb running MiXCR on the 5' RACE reads. The sample has 350,000 to 400,000 distinct CDR3 sequences; around 9% are singletons. Sequencing used naive T cells sorted from blood. These receptor sequences come from a woman aged 45-65 years in good health. The CDR3 runs from the conserved cysteine through the conserved F or W. A D gene is named only where the DNA matches it firmly. Part of the rows lack a size; the others show once, few, many or a class for expanded clones.

j_gene | v_gene | d_gene | abundance | CDR3nt | CDR3aa
TRBJ2-5 | TRBV5-1 | - | few | TGCGCCAGCAGCATGAACGGGGGACTGTACCAAGAGACCCAGTACTTC | CASSMNGGLYQETQYF
TRBJ2-3 | TRBV10-3 | - | - | TGTGCCATCAGCCCGGGAGCCGACACAGATACGCAGTATTTT | CAISPGADTDTQYF
TRBJ1-4 | TRBV20-1 | TRBD1 | few | TGCAGCCTCGAGGGGGACAGGGCTAATGAAAAACTGTTTTTT | CSLEGDRANEKLFF
TRBJ2-7 | TRBV9 | TRBD2 | - | TGTGCCAGCAGCGCTAACGGACTAGCGTTATACGAGCAGTACTTC | CASSANGLALYEQYF
TRBJ2-1 | TRBV5-1 | TRBD1 | few | TGCGCCAGCAGCTCCACCCCGGGACAGGGGGGAGACAATGAGCAGTTCTTC | CASSSTPGQGGDNEQFF
TRBJ2-1 | TRBV12-3/TRBV12-4 | TRBD2 | - | TGTGCCAGCAGTTTAACGTCCCGACTAGCGGGGTCCTACAATGAGCAGTTCTTC | CASSLTSRLAGSYNEQFF
TRBJ2-1 | TRBV20-1 | TRBD2 | - | TGCAGTGCTAGGGCGCTAGCGGGAGGTTTGGGTGGGAACAATGAGCAGTTCTTC | CSARALAGGLGGNNEQFF
TRBJ2-5 | TRBV29-1 | - | many | TGCAGCGTTGATCGGGGGACGGGAGAGACCCAGTACTTC | CSVDRGTGETQYF
TRBJ1-1 | TRBV2 | - | - | TGTGCCAGCAGTACAGACGTGAACACTGAAGCTTTCTTT | CASSTDVNTEAFF
TRBJ1-1 | TRBV7-9 | - | - | TGTGCCAGCATACGAGGGGGTACGGCTTTCTTT | CASIRGGTAFF
TRBJ2-7 | TRBV5-6 | - | - | TGTGCCAGCAGCTGGGGACGTAACTCCTACGAGCAGTACTTC | CASSWGRNSYEQYF
TRBJ1-4 | TRBV20-1 | - | - | TGCAGTGCCCAGACAGCAACTAATGAAAAACTGTTTTTT | CSAQTATNEKLFF
TRBJ2-3 | TRBV27 | - | - | TGTGCCAGCAGTGGACCCATGAGCACAGATACGCAGTATTTT | CASSGPMSTDTQYF
TRBJ2-7 | TRBV7-9 | TRBD1 | few | TGTGCCAGCAGCTTTGGGGACAGGACCTACGAGCAGTACTTC | CASSFGDRTYEQYF
TRBJ1-5 | TRBV20-1 | - | many | TGCAGTGCTAGAGATTGGGCAGCCCTTGACAATCAGCCCCAGCATTTT | CSARDWAALDNQPQHF
TRBJ2-5 | TRBV2 | - | many | TGTGCCAGCAGTGAACCTACGGTGGGAGAGACCCAGTACTTC | CASSEPTVGETQYF
TRBJ2-2 | TRBV11-2 | - | - | TGTGCCAGCACCCCGAACACCGGGGGGCTGTTTTTT | CASTPNTGGLFF
TRBJ2-1 | TRBV24-1 | - | - | TGTGCCACCAGTGATCCACGGGACCCCTCGGGAGAGCAGTTCTTC | CATSDPRDPSGEQFF
TRBJ2-3 | TRBV25-1 | TRBD2 | few | TGTGCCAGCAGTGAATACGGGAGGTCCGCGGATACGCAGTATTTT | CASSEYGRSADTQYF
TRBJ2-1 | TRBV29-1 | - | many | TGCAGCGTTCAAACTAGTTCGGGGCAGTTCTTC | CSVQTSSGQFF
TRBJ1-5 | TRBV20-1 | TRBD1 | few | TGCAGTGCTGGTTACGGGACAGGGAGAAATCAGCCCCAGCATTTT | CSAGYGTGRNQPQHF
TRBJ2-3 | TRBV4-1 | TRBD1 | many | TGCGCCAGCAGCCAATATAAGGGACAGGGGGCTGGAACAGATACGCAGTATTTT | CASSQYKGQGAGTDTQYF
TRBJ1-1 | TRBV5-1 | - | many | TGCGCCAGCAGCTTGGAAGTGGGGGGGTGGACTGAAGCTTTCTTT | CASSLEVGGWTEAFF
TRBJ2-4 | TRBV25-1 | - | few | TGTGCCAGCAGTGACAGTGCCAAAAACATTCAGTACTTC | CASSDSAKNIQYF
TRBJ2-1 | TRBV20-1 | TRBD2 | - | TGCAGTATGGGCGGGAGGGCCCTCTCTTACAATGAGCAGTTCTTC | CSMGGRALSYNEQFF
TRBJ2-1 | TRBV11-3 | TRBD1 | - | TGTGCCAGCAACCCGGGACAGGGTTCCTTGAATGAGCAGTTCTTC | CASNPGQGSLNEQFF
TRBJ2-7 | TRBV3-1 | TRBD2 | few | TGTGCCAGCAGCCAAGTGGGGATAGCGGGAGGTCTGGTAGGCGAGCAGTACTTC | CASSQVGIAGGLVGEQYF
TRBJ2-3 | TRBV14 | - | few | TGTGCCAGCAGCCAAGATAGTCCGAACACAGATACGCAGTATTTT | CASSQDSPNTDTQYF